The 12 T cell receptor beta chains listed next were all sequenced from one sample in a study of shared clonotypes between healthy human individuals. Clones were read by immunoSEQ multiplex PCR, and TCRdb kept only the in-frame ones, dropping some. The data contain around 1,900,000 clones, roughly 93% of them singletons. CD45RO-negative, CCR7-positively selected cells formed the naive CD8 fraction, excluding terminally differentiated effector memory CD45RA+ cells. The source material was naive CD8+ T cells from PBMCs. These TCRs come from a man aged 18-30 years in good health. Some clones in this sample may be carry-over from other donors' samples.

CDR3 protein: CASSIYRDSNYGYTF. The CDR3 nucleotides read TGTGCCAGCAGCATTTACCGGGACAGTAACTATGGCTACACCTTC. The chain recombines TRBV2 with TRBJ1-2; the match to TRBD1 covers 7 bases. Trimming at V came to 6 bases and at J to 1 base, leaving 8 bases not matched to a gene. This CDR3 contains 15 residues. Germline V gives CDR1 SNHLY, CDR2 FYNNEI.

This clone was seen a handful of times. The chain combines TRBV14 with TRBJ2-7; tentatively, D is TRBD2 (5 bases). The CDR3 totals 14 residues. Germline loops: CDR1 SGHDN, CDR2 FVKESK. V was cut by 6 bases and J by 1 base, with 13 bases left in between. The CDR3 DNA reads as TGTGCCAGCAGGGCTACTAGAGAGTCCTACGAGCAGTACTTC. Translating it yields CASRATRESYEQYF.

The chain uses TRBV9 and TRBJ1-1; 9 bases match TRBD1. Germline trimming cut 4 bases from V and 5 bases from J; bases unmatched to any gene: 6. Germline V gene sequence: CDR1 SGDLS, CDR2 YYNGEE. CDR3 size: 14 residues. The CDR3 coding sequence is TGTGCCAGCAGCCCCGGGGGACAGGGTACTGAAGCTTTCTTT. It yields the protein CASSPGGQGTEAFF. The full variable domain, rest sourced from reference TRBV9 and TRBJ1-1, is DSGVTQTPKHLITATGQRVTLRCSPRSGDLSVYWYQQSLDQGLQFLIQYYNGEERAKGNILERFSAQQFPDLHSELNLSSLELGDSALYFCASSPGGQGTEAFFGQGTRLTVV.

The chain carries TRBV28 and TRBJ1-2; D remains unclear. The V end was cut by 5 bases, the J end by 4 bases, with 14 bases between. Germline lookup yields CDR1 MDHEN and CDR2 SYDVKM. The CDR3 loop spans 14 amino acids. The CDR3 loop is CASSPRQRFYGYTF. In DNA form, the CDR3 reads TGTGCCAGCAGTCCCCGTCAAAGGTTCTATGGCTACACCTTC.

V is TRBV28 and J is TRBJ2-1; TRBD2 matches 7 bases. This CDR3 comprises 16 residues. The germline CDR1 and CDR2 sequences are MDHEN and SYDVKM. Unmatched junction bases numbered 16, after V lost 6 bases and J lost 8 bases. The DNA for the CDR3 is TGTGCCAGCAGGCCCGCAAGACTAGCATCCCCCCATGAGCAGTTCTTC. Amino acids: CASRPARLASPHEQFF.

V gene TRBV7-9 combines with J gene TRBJ2-1, with D maybe TRBD2 (6 bases). Trimming stripped 5 bases from V and 6 bases from J, with 17 bases between. The CDR3 runs 15 residues. Germline V gene lookup returns CDR1 SEHNR and CDR2 FQNEAQ (reference sequence). This CDR3 is CASSPRLVNGNEQFF. CDR3 coding DNA: TGTGCCAGCAGCCCCAGACTAGTGAATGGCAATGAGCAGTTCTTC. Variable domain in full (rest from reference TRBV7-9 and TRBJ2-1): DTGVSQNPRHKITKRGQNVTFRCDPISEHNRLYWYRQTLGQGPEFLTYFQNEAQLEKSRLLSDRFSAERPKGSFSTLEIQRTEQGDSAMYLCASSPRLVNGNEQFFGPGTRLTVL.

The chain uses TRBV5-1 and TRBJ2-1; no clear D gene. The germline V gene encodes CDR1 SGHRS and CDR2 YFSETQ. This CDR3 contains 12 residues. Trimming cost V 4 bases and J 5 bases, with 7 bases left between them. In DNA form, the CDR3 reads TGCGCCAGCAGCATAGGACACAATGAGCAGTTCTTC. As protein: CASSIGHNEQFF.

J is TRBJ1-2 and V is TRBV2, with a tentative D call TRBD1 (5 bases). V was shortened by 0 bases and J by 5 bases, with 13 bases between the two germline ends. Germline-derived CDR1 and CDR2 are SNHLY and FYNNEI. The CDR3 loop spans 15 amino acids. CDR3 region: CASSEAQGRRYGYTF. DNA for the CDR3: TGTGCCAGCAGTGAAGCGCAGGGACGCAGATATGGCTACACCTTC. Complete variable domain (other parts from reference TRBV2 and TRBJ1-2): EPEVTQTPSHQVTQMGQEVILRCVPISNHLYFYWYRQILGQKVEFLVSFYNNEISEKSEIFDDQFSVERPDGSNFTLKIRSTKLEDSAMYFCASSEAQGRRYGYTFGSGTRLTVV.

This rearrangement joins TRBV28 to TRBJ2-7; 9 bases match TRBD1. The germline V gene encodes CDR1 MDHEN and CDR2 SYDVKM. V lost 6 bases to trimming and J lost 9 bases; unmatched junction nucleotides: 15. This CDR3 is 15 amino acids long. The CDR3 reads CASSAWGTGRAWQYF. Here the CDR3 DNA reads TGTGCCAGCAGCGCCTGGGGGACAGGGAGGGCATGGCAGTACTTC.

The genes are TRBV27 and TRBJ2-2, with a possible D match to TRBD1 (6 bases). This CDR3 has 16 amino acids. From germline, CDR1 is MNHEY and CDR2 SMNVEV (reference sequence). V lost 5 bases and J 6 bases, leaving 19 bases between the germline ends. The CDR3, as DNA: TGTGCCAGCAGTCCGACGAACAGGGTAGGCGCCGGGGAGCTGTTTTTT. It codes for CASSPTNRVGAGELFF.

V is TRBV9 and J is TRBJ2-1; tentative D call: TRBD2 (6 bases). V was trimmed by 4 bases and J by 5 bases, leaving 16 bases between them. Looked up from germline, CDR1 is SGDLS and CDR2 is YYNGEE. The CDR3 contains 15 residues. CDR3 sequence reads: CASSPWAGQNNEQFF. DNA of the CDR3: TGTGCCAGCAGCCCGTGGGCGGGGCAGAACAATGAGCAGTTCTTC.

This clone came up a few times. The J gene is TRBJ2-2, the V gene TRBV6-5; unclear D gene. Trimming cost V 6 bases and J 3 bases, with 8 bases left between them. This CDR3 contains 13 residues. Germline CDR1 reads MNHEY; CDR2 reads SVGAGI. The CDR3 DNA reads TGTGCCAGCAGCCAAACCTACACCGGGGAGCTGTTTTTT. Its translation is CASSQTYTGELFF.